Below, 20 T cell receptor beta chains from the same sample are listed, as sequenced in a study of cytomegalovirus exposure and HLA in healthy donors. 13 Jbeta primers and 60 Vbeta primers were used for the PCR. Measured with immunoSEQ multiplex PCR; TCRdb has only the in-frame clones, and not every one. The table shows roughly 200,000 clones, with around 85% occurring only once. What was sequenced was PBMCs. Source of these receptors: a woman in her forties or fifties in good health and CMV-seronegative.

The chain is built from TRBV6-5 and TRBJ2-7; D uncertain. This CDR3 contains 11 residues. Trimming removed 8 bases at V and 4 bases at J, with 9 bases between. CDR1 is MNHEY and CDR2 is SVGAGI in the germline V gene. The CDR3 nucleotides are TGTGCCAGCGTTGCTAGTTACGAGCAGTACTTC. It encodes CASVASYEQYF.

The gene calls are TRBV27 and TRBJ2-5, with TRBD1 matching over 8 bases. The tail of the sequence fits TRBJ2-7 better, so the J call may be wrong. The CDR3 spans 15 residues. Germline loops: CDR1 MNHEY, CDR2 SMNVEV (reference sequence). The CDR3 bases are TGTGCCAGCAGTTTAACCCGACAGGGGACCTACGAGCAGTACTTC. As protein: CASSLTRQGTYEQYF.

The chain combines TRBV19 with TRBJ1-1, with D possibly matching TRBD1 (5 bases). The V end lost 5 bases, the J end lost 10 bases, and 14 bases lay between the germline ends. The CDR3 is 12 residues long. The germline gives CDR1 LNHDA, CDR2 SQIVND (reference sequence). Written as DNA, the CDR3 is TGTGCCAGTAGTGGCCGGCAGGGCACAGCTTTCTTT. Its protein is CASSGRQGTAFF. The whole variable domain, remainder taken from reference TRBV19 and TRBJ1-1, is DGGITQSPKYLFRKEGQNVTLSCEQNLNHDAMYWYRQDPGQGLRLIYYSQIVNDFQKGDIAEGYSVSREKKESFPLTVTSAQKNPTAFYLCASSGRQGTAFFGQGTRLTVV.

This clone was recorded once. The chain is built from TRBV27 and TRBJ1-4; D gene ambiguous. Trimming took 3 bases from V and 8 from J, leaving 16 bases between them. This CDR3 region has 15 residues. Germline V CDR1 and CDR2: MNHEY, SMNVEV (reference sequence). The CDR3 sequence is CASSFNGPADEKLFF. The CDR3 DNA sequence: TGTGCCAGCAGTTTTAATGGGCCTGCAGACGAAAAACTGTTTTTT.

V usage is TRBV2 and J usage is TRBJ2-1; perhaps TRBD1 as D (6 bases). The germline CDR1 and CDR2 sequences are SNHLY and FYNNEI. The CDR3 extends over 15 amino acids. V was trimmed by 7 bases and J by 9 bases, leaving 22 bases between them. The CDR3 DNA reads TGTGCCAGCATCCAATACACAAGACAGGAAATTGAGCAGTTCTTC. Translating gives CASIQYTRQEIEQFF.

The V gene is TRBV10-3, the J gene TRBJ1-5; D gene ambiguous. Germline V CDR1 and CDR2: ENHRY, SYGVKD. Trimming pared 9 bases from V and 12 bases from J, leaving 15 bases between. The CDR3 is 11 amino acids. The CDR3 sequence: CAIDTSVNQHF. The CDR3 bases are TGTGCCATTGACACCAGTGTGAACCAGCATTTT.

V and J are TRBV4-1 and TRBJ2-1; 12 nucleotides align to TRBD2. J was trimmed by 0 bases and V by 0 bases; bases with no gene match: 9. This CDR3 comprises 20 residues. Per the germline V gene, CDR1 is MGHRA and CDR2 is YSYEKL. As DNA, the CDR3 is TGCGCCAGCAGCCAAGACCCAGGACTAGCGGGACCATCCTCCTACAATGAGCAGTTCTTC. This sequence encodes CASSQDPGLAGPSSYNEQFF.

The rearrangement links TRBV28 to TRBJ2-7; no clear D. The CDR3 contains 12 residues. V lost 4 bases to trimming and J lost 6 bases, with 10 bases between them. The germline gives CDR1 MDHEN, CDR2 SYDVKM. Here the CDR3 DNA reads TGTGCCAGCAGTTCCCGACTGCGCGAGCAGTACTTC. It specifies CASSSRLREQYF.

This chain links TRBV7-8 with TRBJ1-4; 8 bases match TRBD1. V was pared by 5 bases and J by 7 bases, with 9 bases of the junction left unmatched. This CDR3 is 15 amino acids long. Per germline, CDR1 SGHVS and CDR2 FQNEAQ. The CDR3 sequence is CASSINRGSGEKLFF. CDR3 coding DNA: TGTGCCAGCAGCATAAACAGGGGGTCAGGTGAAAAACTGTTTTTT.

The chain joins TRBV28 to TRBJ2-3, with D unclear. Germline V gene sequence: CDR1 MDHEN, CDR2 SYDVKM. Deletions cut 5 bases from V and 0 bases from J, with 6 bases between. This CDR3 has 13 amino acids. The CDR3 nucleotides are TGTGCCAGCAGTCAGACTAGCACAGATACGCAGTATTTT. This gives the protein CASSQTSTDTQYF.

The chain links TRBV9 to TRBJ2-2; TRBD1 matches at 8 bases. Germline CDR1 and CDR2: SGDLS and YYNGEE. This CDR3 has 14 residues. After removal of 2 bases from V and 4 bases from J, the junction contained 1 base not matched to a gene. DNA for the CDR3: TGTGCCAGCAGCGTTACAGGGGGCACCGGGGAGCTGTTTTTT. Translated, it gives CASSVTGGTGELFF.

The chain has TRBV21-1 and TRBJ1-5; TRBD1, the table's D call, was not compared with the DNA. TRBV21-1 is given as a pseudogene. The CDR3 runs to 13 residues. CDR3 bases: TGTGCCGGACTTGACAGGGCAGGTCAGCCCCAGCATTTT. Translated, it gives CAGLDRAGQPQHF.

The chain employs TRBV7-2 and TRBJ1-4; 9 nucleotides align to TRBD1. Trimming at V came to 5 bases and at J to 7 bases, leaving 5 bases not matched to a gene. The germline CDR1 and CDR2 sequences are SGHTA and FQGNSA. This CDR3 is built from 14 residues. The CDR3 region is CASSTGTGSEKLFF. The CDR3 DNA reads as TGTGCCAGCAGCACCGGGACAGGGAGTGAAAAACTGTTTTTT.

The chain carries TRBV6-1 and TRBJ2-6, with no clear D. V was cut by 5 bases and J by 0 bases, with 2 bases left in between. The CDR3 is 13 amino acids. CDR1 and CDR2 from the germline V gene are MNHNS and SASEGT. The CDR3 sequence: CASSYSGANVLTF. CDR3 coding DNA: TGTGCCAGCAGTTACTCTGGGGCCAACGTCCTGACTTTC.

The V and J genes are TRBV5-1 and TRBJ1-4, with D uncertain. CDR3 length: 16 amino acids. Germline V gene lookup returns CDR1 SGHRS and CDR2 YFSETQ. V shed 0 bases and J shed 0 bases, with 9 bases lying between them. The CDR3 is CASSLGGGTTNEKLFF. The CDR3 DNA is TGCGCCAGCAGCTTGGGCGGCGGGACAACTAATGAAAAACTGTTTTTT.

The chain couples TRBV30 to TRBJ2-1; 7 nucleotides agree with TRBD2. Germline V gives CDR1 GTSNPN, CDR2 SVGIG (reference sequence). The CDR3 is made up of 17 amino acids. The ends lost 1 base at V and 4 bases at J; junction bases unmatched: 13. The CDR3: CAWSGRWEGPSYNEQFF. In DNA form, the CDR3 reads TGTGCCTGGAGTGGAAGATGGGAGGGGCCCTCTTACAATGAGCAGTTCTTC.

The chain employs TRBV10-3 and TRBJ2-1; D may be TRBD1 (5 bases). CDR1 and CDR2 from the germline V gene are ENHRY and SYGVKD. The CDR3 totals 13 residues. V was clipped by 0 bases and J by 9 bases, with 9 bases between them. The CDR3 sequence is CAISESQGTEQFF. The CDR3 bases are TGTGCCATCAGTGAGTCGCAGGGAACTGAGCAGTTCTTC.

The J gene is TRBJ2-1, the V gene TRBV7-2, with TRBD2 identical over 11 bases. Germline CDR1 is SGHTA and CDR2 is FQGNSA. J gave up 5 bases and V 4 bases, and 4 bases lay outside the gene matches. CDR3 size: 15 residues. The CDR3 DNA is TGTGCCAGCAGCTCGACTAGCGGGGCAAACAATGAGCAGTTCTTC. Translating gives CASSSTSGANNEQFF.

The chain recombines TRBV5-1 with TRBJ2-1, with D possibly matching TRBD2 (5 bases). Trimming took off 0 bases at V and 9 bases at J, with 10 bases between the two ends. The CDR3 contains 13 residues. Looked up from germline, CDR1 is SGHRS and CDR2 is YFSETQ. In DNA form, the CDR3 reads TGCGCCAGCAGCTTGGCTAGCAGCCCTGAGCAGTTCTTC. This codes for CASSLASSPEQFF.

Only one count was recorded for this clone. The V call is TRBV4-3, the J call TRBJ2-3; TRBD1 matches 7 bases. The CDR3 length is 16 residues. Germline-derived CDR1 and CDR2 are LGHNA and YSLEER. V lost 4 bases to trimming and J lost 3 bases; unmatched junction nucleotides: 10. The CDR3 sequence: CASSPRSRGPTDTQYF. CDR3 DNA: TGCGCCAGCAGCCCTCGGTCGAGGGGGCCAACAGATACGCAGTATTTT.